The rows below give T cell receptor beta chains drawn from one sample of a study of cytomegalovirus exposure and HLA in healthy donors. Profiling relied on immunoSEQ multiplex PCR, and the TCRdb table lists in-frame clones only, not all of them. This table has about 83,000 clones, roughly 76% appearing once. Sequencing used PBMCs. Receptors originate from a woman aged 25 to 45 in good health and CMV-seronegative. Both conserved end residues are part of each CDR3. A D gene is named only where the DNA matches it firmly. Size is stated for part of the rows, as once, few or many counts, or as a class when the clone is expanded.

>TRBV19|-|TRBJ2-7|14|-
CASSMRFSSYEQYF
TGTGCCAGTAGTATGAGGTTTAGCTCCTACGAGCAGTACTTC
>TRBV6-4|TRBD1|TRBJ1-2|14|-
CASSGDRGSGGYTF
TGTGCCAGCAGTGGAGACAGGGGATCTGGGGGCTACACCTTC
>TRBV5-1|-|TRBJ2-2|12|-
CASSPGQGELFF
TGCGCCAGCAGCCCCGGACAGGGGGAGCTGTTTTTT
>TRBV10-3|-|TRBJ2-7|13|-
CAIRDSNSYEQYF
TGTGCCATCAGGGACAGTAACTCCTACGAGCAGTACTTC
>TRBV10-3|-|TRBJ2-7|15|few
CAISERPGGTYEQYF
TGTGCCATCAGTGAGCGACCAGGGGGGACCTACGAGCAGTACTTC
>TRBV5-1|TRBD2|TRBJ2-5|16|-
CASSLTSGRVWETQYF
TGCGCCAGCAGCTTGACTAGCGGGAGAGTCTGGGAGACCCAGTACTTC
>TRBV10-2|-|TRBJ2-1|15|few
CASSEGARRFNEQFF
TGCGCCAGCAGTGAGGGGGCGCGAAGGTTCAATGAGCAGTTCTTC
>TRBV9|-|TRBJ2-5|17|-
CASSVGGSGGRQETQYF
TGTGCCAGCAGCGTAGGAGGATCGGGCGGGCGCCAAGAGACCCAGTACTTC
>TRBV4-1|-|TRBJ1-5|13|-
CASSQGSGEPQHF
TGCGCCAGCAGCCAAGGGTCAGGGGAGCCCCAGCATTTT
>TRBV11-2|-|TRBJ1-3|15|-
CASSLGGSPGNTIYF
TGTGCCAGCAGCTTGGGAGGGAGCCCTGGAAACACCATATATTTT
>TRBV5-4|-|TRBJ2-7|14|-
CASSPTGGRNEQYF
TGTGCCAGCAGCCCTACCGGGGGGCGGAACGAGCAGTACTTC
>TRBV7-2|TRBD1|TRBJ1-3|18|-
CASSTGTGVISAGNTIYF
TGTGCCAGCAGCACCGGGACAGGGGTAATCTCAGCTGGAAACACCATATATTTT
>TRBV7-8|TRBD2|TRBJ2-3|15|-
CASSLKREGTDTQYF
TGTGCCAGCAGCTTAAAGCGGGAAGGCACAGATACGCAGTATTTT
>TRBV11-2|-|TRBJ2-3|17|-
CASSLGHGSVSTDTQYF
TGTGCCAGCAGCTTGGGGCACGGCTCCGTGAGCACAGATACGCAGTATTTT
>TRBV4-1|-|TRBJ2-7|14|-
CASRKSGSSYEQYF
TGCGCCAGCAGAAAGAGCGGAAGCTCCTACGAGCAGTACTTC
>TRBV6-5|TRBD2|TRBJ2-3|15|-
CASRFLAAGTDTQYF
TGTGCCAGCAGATTTCTAGCGGCTGGCACAGATACGCAGTATTTT
>TRBV5-6|TRBD2|TRBJ2-2|17|-
CASSFPILAGEVGELFF
TGTGCCAGCAGCTTCCCTATACTAGCGGGAGAGGTCGGGGAGCTGTTTTTT
>TRBV6-5|-|TRBJ1-4|14|-
CASSKTRVVEKLFF
TGTGCCAGCTCAAAAACCAGGGTTGTCGAAAAACTGTTTTTT
>TRBV7-9|-|TRBJ2-1|16|-
CASGLGGELPGNEQFF
TGTGCCAGCGGCCTCGGCGGGGAGCTCCCGGGCAATGAGCAGTTCTTC
>TRBV30|TRBD1|TRBJ1-4|15|-
CAWSKGQGAGEKLFF
TGTGCCTGGAGCAAGGGACAGGGGGCGGGTGAAAAACTGTTTTTT
>TRBV19|TRBD2|TRBJ2-5|15|-
CASTGTSGAQETQYF
TGTGCCAGTACGGGTACTAGCGGGGCCCAAGAGACCCAGTACTTC
>TRBV27|TRBD1|TRBJ2-2|15|-
CASSFLTGWAGELFF
TGTGCCAGCAGTTTCTTGACAGGGTGGGCCGGGGAGCTGTTTTTT
>TRBV19|-|TRBJ1-1|17|-
CASSTAGLGGRDHEAFF
TGTGCCAGTAGTACAGCGGGCCTCGGGGGGCGGGACCATGAAGCTTTCTTT
>TRBV29-1|TRBD2|TRBJ2-1|17|-
CSVGGSGRAGSYNEQFF
TGCAGCGTTGGTGGTAGCGGGAGGGCCGGCTCCTACAATGAGCAGTTCTTC
>TRBV5-6|-|TRBJ2-7|15|-
CASSFYFSRGSEQYF
TGTGCCAGCAGCTTTTATTTTTCCCGGGGTTCCGAGCAGTACTTC
>TRBV4-2|TRBD2|TRBJ2-3|18|-
CASSPSSGSITSTDTQYF
TGTGCCAGCAGCCCAAGTAGCGGGAGCATAACCAGCACAGATACGCAGTATTTT
>TRBV10-1|-|TRBJ2-2|16|-
CASSRLPPRGTGELFF
TGCGCCAGCAGTCGTCTACCCCCACGGGGGACCGGGGAGCTGTTTTTT
>TRBV7-2|-|TRBJ1-5|13|few
CASSVRGNQPQHF
TGTGCCAGCAGCGTGAGGGGCAATCAGCCCCAGCATTTT
>TRBV6-1|-|TRBJ2-6|15|once
CASSDDSSGANVLTF
TGTGCCAGCAGTGACGACAGCTCTGGGGCCAACGTCCTGACTTTC
>TRBV19|-|TRBJ1-4|14|-
CASSHRSRNEKLFF
TGTGCCAGTAGCCACCGAAGCCGGAATGAAAAACTGTTTTTT
>TRBV5-5|-|TRBJ2-2|16|-
CASSLLLGALAGELFF
TGTGCCAGCAGTCTGTTGTTGGGGGCTTTGGCCGGGGAGCTGTTTTTT
>TRBV11-2|TRBD1|TRBJ1-4|15|-
CASTADRGRGEKLFF
TGTGCCAGCACCGCCGACAGGGGGCGAGGTGAAAAACTGTTTTTT
>TRBV29-1|-|TRBJ2-5|15|-
CSVGGNKEGSETQYF
TGCAGCGTTGGAGGTAATAAGGAGGGGTCGGAGACCCAGTACTTC
>TRBV28|-|TRBJ1-1|12|few
CASSFRNTEAFF
TGTGCCAGCAGTTTTCGGAACACTGAAGCTTTCTTT
>TRBV5-1|-|TRBJ1-1|16|-
CASSLLAQDLNTEAFF
TGCGCCAGCAGCTTACTAGCACAGGATCTGAACACTGAAGCTTTCTTT
>TRBV18|TRBD1|TRBJ1-1|16|-
CASSPIHQGANTEAFF
TGTGCCAGCTCACCTATCCACCAGGGGGCGAACACTGAAGCTTTCTTT
>TRBV19|TRBD2|TRBJ2-3|13|few
CASGGSGTDTQYF
TGTGCCAGCGGGGGGTCTGGCACAGATACGCAGTATTTT
>TRBV7-9|-|TRBJ2-1|18|once
CASSLAAAQPRTGLAPFF
TGTGCCAGCAGCTTAGCCGCCGCGCAGCCTCGAACGGGACTCGCACCGTTCTTC
>TRBV19|TRBD2|TRBJ2-3|15|once
CASRPLAATTDTQYF
TGTGCCAGTAGGCCACTAGCGGCAACCACAGATACGCAGTATTTT